The clone carrying this TCR beta chain was picked up a small number of times. The data stem from a study of somatic mutations in cytotoxic T cells in rheumatoid arthritis. Produced via immunoSEQ multiplex PCR; TCRdb's table is partial and in-frame only. The sample has about 18,000 clones, around four fifths seen once. There are 14 residues in the CDR3. The receptor was derived from an adult with rheumatoid arthritis. The chain carries TRBV21-1 and TRBJ2-2; TRBD2, the table's D call, lacks a check against the DNA. TRBV21-1 is deemed a pseudogene. Sequenced material: CD8+ T cells sorted from blood. The CDR3 DNA reads as TGTGCCAGCAGACCGGGATTGAACACCGGGGAGCTGTTTTTT. Protein sequence: CASRPGLNTGELFF.